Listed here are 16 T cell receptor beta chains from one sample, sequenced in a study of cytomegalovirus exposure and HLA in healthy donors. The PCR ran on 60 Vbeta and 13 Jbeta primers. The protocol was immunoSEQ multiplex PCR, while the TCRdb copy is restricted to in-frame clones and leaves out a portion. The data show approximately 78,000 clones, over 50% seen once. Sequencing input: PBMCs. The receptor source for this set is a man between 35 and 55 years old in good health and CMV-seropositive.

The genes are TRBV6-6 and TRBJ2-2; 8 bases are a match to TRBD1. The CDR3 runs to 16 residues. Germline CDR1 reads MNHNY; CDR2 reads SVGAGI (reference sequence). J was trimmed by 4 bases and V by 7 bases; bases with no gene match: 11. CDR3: CASTYRQGAGTGELFF. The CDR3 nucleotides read TGTGCCAGCACCTACCGGCAGGGGGCGGGCACCGGGGAGCTGTTTTTT.

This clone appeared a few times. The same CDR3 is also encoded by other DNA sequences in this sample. The CDR3 nucleotides are TGTGCCAGCAGCTTAACAGGGACCACCTCCTACGAGCAGTACTTC. This encodes CASSLTGTTSYEQYF. This rearrangement joins TRBV7-2 to TRBJ2-7; perhaps TRBD1 as D (6 bases). The CDR3 spans 15 residues. Germline lookup yields CDR1 SGHTA and CDR2 FQGNSA. V was trimmed by 2 bases and J by 0 bases, leaving 11 bases between them.

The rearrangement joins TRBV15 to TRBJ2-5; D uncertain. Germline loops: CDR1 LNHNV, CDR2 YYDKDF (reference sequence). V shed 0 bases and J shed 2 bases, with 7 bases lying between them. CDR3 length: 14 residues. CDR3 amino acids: CATSRERRQETQYF. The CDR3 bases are TGTGCCACCAGCAGAGAGAGGCGGCAAGAGACCCAGTACTTC.

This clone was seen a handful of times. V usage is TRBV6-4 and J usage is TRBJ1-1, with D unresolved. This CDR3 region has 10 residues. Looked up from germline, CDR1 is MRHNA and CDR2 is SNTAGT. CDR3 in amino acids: CEGVNTEAFF. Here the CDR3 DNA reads TGTGAGGGAGTTAACACTGAAGCTTTCTTT.

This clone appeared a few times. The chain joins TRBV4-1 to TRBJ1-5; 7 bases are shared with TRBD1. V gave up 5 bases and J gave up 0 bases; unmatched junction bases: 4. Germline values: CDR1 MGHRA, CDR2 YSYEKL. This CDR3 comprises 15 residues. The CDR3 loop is CASSVRDSSNQPQHF. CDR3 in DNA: TGCGCCAGCAGCGTCCGGGACAGTAGCAATCAGCCCCAGCATTTT.

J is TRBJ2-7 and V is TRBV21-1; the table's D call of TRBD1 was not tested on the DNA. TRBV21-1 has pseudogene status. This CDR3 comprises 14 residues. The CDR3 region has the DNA TGTGCCAGCAGCAAAATAGGGGTAGCCTACGAGCAGTACTTC. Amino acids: CASSKIGVAYEQYF.

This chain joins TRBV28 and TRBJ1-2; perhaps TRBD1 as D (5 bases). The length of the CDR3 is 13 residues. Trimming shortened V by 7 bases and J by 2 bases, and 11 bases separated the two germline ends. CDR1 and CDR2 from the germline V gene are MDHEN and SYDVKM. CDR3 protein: CASTSDTNYGYTF. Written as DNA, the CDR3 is TGTGCCAGCACCTCGGACACCAACTATGGCTACACCTTC.

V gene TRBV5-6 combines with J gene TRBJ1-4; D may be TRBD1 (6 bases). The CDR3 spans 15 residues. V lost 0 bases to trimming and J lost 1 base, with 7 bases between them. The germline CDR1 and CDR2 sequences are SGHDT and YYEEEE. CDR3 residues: CASSLGGQTNEKLFF. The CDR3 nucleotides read TGTGCCAGCAGCTTGGGGGGGCAAACTAATGAAAAACTGTTTTTT.

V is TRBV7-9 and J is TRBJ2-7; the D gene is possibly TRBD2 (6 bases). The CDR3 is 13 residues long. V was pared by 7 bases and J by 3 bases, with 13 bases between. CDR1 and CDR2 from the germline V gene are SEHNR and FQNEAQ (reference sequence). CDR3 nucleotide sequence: TGTGCCAGCATGGGGACTGTACTCTACGAGCAGTACTTC. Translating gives CASMGTVLYEQYF.

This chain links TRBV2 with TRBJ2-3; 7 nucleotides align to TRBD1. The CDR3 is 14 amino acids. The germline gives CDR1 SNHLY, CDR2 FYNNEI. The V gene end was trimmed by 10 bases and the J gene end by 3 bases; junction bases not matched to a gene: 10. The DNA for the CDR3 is TGTGCCAACCCGTTAGAGGGGGCAACAGATACGCAGTATTTT. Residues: CANPLEGATDTQYF.

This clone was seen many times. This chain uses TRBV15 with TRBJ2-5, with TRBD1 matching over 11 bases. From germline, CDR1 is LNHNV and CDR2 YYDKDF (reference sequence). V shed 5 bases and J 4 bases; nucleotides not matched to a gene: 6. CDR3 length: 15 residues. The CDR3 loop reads CATSLPGQGAETQYF. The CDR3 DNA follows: TGTGCCACCAGCCTCCCCGGACAGGGGGCAGAGACCCAGTACTTC.

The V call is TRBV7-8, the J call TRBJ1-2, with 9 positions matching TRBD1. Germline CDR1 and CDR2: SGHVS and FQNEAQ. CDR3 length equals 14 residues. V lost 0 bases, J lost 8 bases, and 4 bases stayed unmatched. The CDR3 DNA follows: TGTGCCAGCAGCTTAGCTGTACAGGGGGCGGGCTACACCTTC. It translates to CASSLAVQGAGYTF.

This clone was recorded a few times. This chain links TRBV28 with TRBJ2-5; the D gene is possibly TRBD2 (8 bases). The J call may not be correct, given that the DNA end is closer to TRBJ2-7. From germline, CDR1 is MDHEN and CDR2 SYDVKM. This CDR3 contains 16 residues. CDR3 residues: CASSPGGAGGTYEQYF. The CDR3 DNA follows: TGTGCCAGCTCACCAGGGGGGGCGGGGGGAACATACGAGCAGTACTTC.

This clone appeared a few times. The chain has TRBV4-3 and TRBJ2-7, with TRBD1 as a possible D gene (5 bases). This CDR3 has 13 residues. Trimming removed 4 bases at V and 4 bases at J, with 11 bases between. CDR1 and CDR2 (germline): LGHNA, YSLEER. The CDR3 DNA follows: TGCGCCAGCAGCCCGAATAGACAGTACGAGCAGTACTTC. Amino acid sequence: CASSPNRQYEQYF.

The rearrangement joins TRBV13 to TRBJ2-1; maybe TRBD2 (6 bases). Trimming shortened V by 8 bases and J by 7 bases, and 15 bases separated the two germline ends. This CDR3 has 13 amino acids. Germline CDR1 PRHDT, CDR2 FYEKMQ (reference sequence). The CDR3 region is CASANRDSNEQFF. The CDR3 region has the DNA TGTGCCAGCGCGAATCGGGACTCAAATGAGCAGTTCTTC.

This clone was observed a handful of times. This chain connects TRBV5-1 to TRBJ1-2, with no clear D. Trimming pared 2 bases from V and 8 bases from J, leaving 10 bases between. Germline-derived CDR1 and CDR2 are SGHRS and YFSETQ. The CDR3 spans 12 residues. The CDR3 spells CASSLGGSGYTF. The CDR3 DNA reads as TGCGCCAGCAGCTTAGGAGGGAGCGGCTACACCTTC.